This TCR beta chain was recorded in a study of cytomegalovirus exposure and HLA in healthy donors. The CDR3 contains 16 residues. J gave up 5 bases and V 4 bases, and 4 bases lay outside the gene matches. Germline V CDR1 and CDR2: MNHEY, SVGAGI. PCR used 60 Vbeta primers and 13 Jbeta primers. Sequencing was performed with immunoSEQ multiplex PCR; in TCRdb, only in-frame clones are kept and a portion is missing. The sample lists 150,000 to 200,000 clones, 80% to 85% occurring once. This chain connects TRBV6-5 to TRBJ2-1; 14 nucleotides align to TRBD2. The sample taken for sequencing was PBMCs. The sequence came from a girl aged 2 to 9 in good health and CMV-seropositive. The CDR3 loop is CASSSLTSGGDNEQFF. Here the CDR3 DNA reads TGTGCCAGCAGTTCACTGACTAGCGGGGGGGACAATGAGCAGTTCTTC.